A single sample gave rise to the 5 T cell receptor beta chains below, sequenced in a study of cytomegalovirus exposure and HLA in healthy donors. Use of 60 Vbeta and 13 Jbeta primers characterized the PCR. Sequencing used immunoSEQ multiplex PCR; TCRdb keeps in-frame clones, though not all of them. The top ten hold 11% of the sample, which has about 76,000 clones, around 70% seen once. Sequencing was carried out using PBMCs. These receptors all stem from a woman in her 40s in good health and CMV-seropositive.

This chain connects TRBV19 to TRBJ2-7; possible D gene TRBD1, 5 bases. From germline, CDR1 is LNHDA and CDR2 SQIVND (reference sequence). The CDR3 is 15 amino acids. Trimming took 5 bases from V and 4 from J, leaving 18 bases between them. CDR3 residues: CASSDGPGYLYEQYF. The CDR3 DNA sequence: TGTGCCAGTAGTGATGGACCAGGGTACCTTTACGAGCAGTACTTC.

This clone has more than one count but fewer than ten. DNA for the CDR3: TGCGCCAGCAGCCAAGATACGGGTGTTAATCAGCCCCAGCATTTT. Protein product: CASSQDTGVNQPQHF. This chain connects TRBV4-1 to TRBJ1-5; D uncertain. The CDR3 runs to 15 residues. V was clipped by 0 bases and J by 4 bases, with 10 bases between them. The germline gives CDR1 MGHRA, CDR2 YSYEKL.

The chain recombines TRBV6-1 with TRBJ1-1; the D gene is possibly TRBD1 (6 bases). CDR3 length: 17 residues. V lost 4 bases and J lost 0, with 18 bases in between. Germline-derived CDR1 and CDR2 are MNHNS and SASEGT. CDR3 sequence: CASSGNDRIEMNTEAFF. DNA for the CDR3: TGTGCCAGCAGTGGAAATGACAGGATTGAGATGAACACTGAAGCTTTCTTT.

The CDR3 DNA follows: TGTGCCAGCAGCTACCGGGACAGGGTTTGGCCCTTATATGGCTACACCTTC. Translation gives CASSYRDRVWPLYGYTF. The chain employs TRBV5-6 and TRBJ1-2; 9 positions match TRBD1. Germline V lookup: CDR1 SGHDT, CDR2 YYEEEE. This CDR3 comprises 17 residues. V gave up 3 bases and J gave up 5 bases; unmatched junction bases: 14.

This clone showed up just once. J is TRBJ2-2 and V is TRBV30, with 9 nucleotides matching TRBD2. CDR3 length: 15 amino acids. CDR1 and CDR2 (germline): GTSNPN, SVGIG (reference sequence). After removal of 5 bases from V and 4 bases from J, the junction contained 8 bases not matched to a gene. This CDR3 reads CAWGLALVSTGELFF. The CDR3 DNA sequence: TGTGCCTGGGGACTAGCGCTAGTATCCACCGGGGAGCTGTTTTTT.